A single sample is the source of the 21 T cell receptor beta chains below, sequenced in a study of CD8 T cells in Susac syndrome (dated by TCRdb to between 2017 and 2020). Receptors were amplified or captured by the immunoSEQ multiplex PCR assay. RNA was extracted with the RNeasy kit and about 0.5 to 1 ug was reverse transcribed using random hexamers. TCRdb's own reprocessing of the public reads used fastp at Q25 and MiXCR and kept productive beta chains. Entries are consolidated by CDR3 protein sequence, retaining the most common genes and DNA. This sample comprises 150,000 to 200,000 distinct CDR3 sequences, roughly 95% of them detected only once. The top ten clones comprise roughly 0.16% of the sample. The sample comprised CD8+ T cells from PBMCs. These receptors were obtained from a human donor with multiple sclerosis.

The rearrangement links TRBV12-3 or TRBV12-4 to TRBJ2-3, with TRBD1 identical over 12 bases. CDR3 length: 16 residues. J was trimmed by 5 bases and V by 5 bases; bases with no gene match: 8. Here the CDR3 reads CASSPRDRGRIDTQYF. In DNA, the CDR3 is TGTGCCAGCAGTCCCCGGGACAGGGGGCGTATAGATACGCAGTATTTT.

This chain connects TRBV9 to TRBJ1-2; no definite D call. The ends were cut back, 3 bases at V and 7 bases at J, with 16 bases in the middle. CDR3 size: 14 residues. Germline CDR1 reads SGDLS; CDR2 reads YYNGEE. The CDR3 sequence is CASSDGSRRGGYTF. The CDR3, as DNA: TGTGCCAGCAGCGATGGGAGTAGAAGAGGTGGCTACACCTTC.

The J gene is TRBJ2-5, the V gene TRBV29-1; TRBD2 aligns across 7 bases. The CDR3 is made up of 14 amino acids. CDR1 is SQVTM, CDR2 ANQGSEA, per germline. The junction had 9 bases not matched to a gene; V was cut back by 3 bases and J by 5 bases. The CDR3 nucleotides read TGCAGCGTTGACGCGGGAGACATATTCGAGACCCAGTACTTC. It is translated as CSVDAGDIFETQYF. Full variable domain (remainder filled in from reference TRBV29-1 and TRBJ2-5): SAVISQKPSRDICQRGTSLTIQCQVDSQVTMMFWYRQQPGQSLTLIATANQGSEATYESGFVIDKFPISRPNLTFSTLTVSNMSPEDSSIYLCSVDAGDIFETQYFGPGTRLLVL.

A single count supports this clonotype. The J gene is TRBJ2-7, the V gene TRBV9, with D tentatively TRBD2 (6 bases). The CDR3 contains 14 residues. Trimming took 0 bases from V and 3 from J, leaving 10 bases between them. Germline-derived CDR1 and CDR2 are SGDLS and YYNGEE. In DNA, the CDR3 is TGTGCCAGCAGCGTAGGGGGCGGGAACTACGAGCAGTACTTC. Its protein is CASSVGGGNYEQYF.

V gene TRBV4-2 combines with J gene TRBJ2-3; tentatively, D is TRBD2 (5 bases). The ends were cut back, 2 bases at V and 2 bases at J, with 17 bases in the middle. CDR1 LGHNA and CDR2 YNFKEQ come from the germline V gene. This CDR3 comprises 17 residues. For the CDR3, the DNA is TGTGCCAGCAGCCAATTCTTGGCCAGCGGAGACACAGATACGCAGTATTTT. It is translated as CASSQFLASGDTDTQYF.

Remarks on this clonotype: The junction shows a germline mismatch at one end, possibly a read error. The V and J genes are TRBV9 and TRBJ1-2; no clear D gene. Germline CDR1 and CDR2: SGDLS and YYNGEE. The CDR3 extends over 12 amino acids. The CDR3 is CASRGENYDYTF. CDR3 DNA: TGTGCCAGTCGGGGAGAGAATTATGACTACACCTTC.

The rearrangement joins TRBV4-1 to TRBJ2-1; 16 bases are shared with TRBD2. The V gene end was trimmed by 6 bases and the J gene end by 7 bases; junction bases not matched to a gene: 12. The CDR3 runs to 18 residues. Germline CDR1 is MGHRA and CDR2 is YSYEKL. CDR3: CASRTVGLAGGPRNEQFF. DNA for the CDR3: TGCGCCAGCAGAACCGTGGGACTAGCGGGGGGGCCTCGAAATGAGCAGTTCTTC.

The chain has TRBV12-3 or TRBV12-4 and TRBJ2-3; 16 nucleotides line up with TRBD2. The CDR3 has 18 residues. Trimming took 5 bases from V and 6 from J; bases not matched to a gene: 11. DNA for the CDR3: TGTGCCAGCAGTCCCTCGGGACTAGCGGGGGGGCCATCCGATACGCAGTATTTT. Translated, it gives CASSPSGLAGGPSDTQYF.

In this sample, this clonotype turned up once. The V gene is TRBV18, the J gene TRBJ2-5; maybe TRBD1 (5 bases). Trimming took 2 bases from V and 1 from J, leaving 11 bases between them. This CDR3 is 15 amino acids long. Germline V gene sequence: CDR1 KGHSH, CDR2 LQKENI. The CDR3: CASSPSRALQETQYF. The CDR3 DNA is TGTGCCAGCTCACCAAGCAGGGCCCTCCAAGAGACCCAGTACTTC.

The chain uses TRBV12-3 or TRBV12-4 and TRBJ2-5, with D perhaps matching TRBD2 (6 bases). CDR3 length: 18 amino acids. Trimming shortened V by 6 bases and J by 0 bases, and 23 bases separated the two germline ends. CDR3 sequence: CASSPYRGLTMYQETQYF. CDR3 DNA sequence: TGTGCCAGCAGCCCTTACCGAGGACTAACGATGTACCAAGAGACCCAGTACTTC.

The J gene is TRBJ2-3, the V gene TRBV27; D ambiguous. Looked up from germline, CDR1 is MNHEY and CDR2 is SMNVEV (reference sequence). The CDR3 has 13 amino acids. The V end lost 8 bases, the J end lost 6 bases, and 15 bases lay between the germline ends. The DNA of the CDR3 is TGTGCCAGCGGAGTCCCACCGCGGGATACGCAGTATTTT. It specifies CASGVPPRDTQYF.

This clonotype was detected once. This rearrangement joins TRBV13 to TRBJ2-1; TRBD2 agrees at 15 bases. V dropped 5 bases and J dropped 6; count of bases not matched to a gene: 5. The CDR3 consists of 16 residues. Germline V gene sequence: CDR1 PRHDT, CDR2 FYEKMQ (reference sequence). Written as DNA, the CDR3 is TGTGCCAGCAGCCAGGCGGGACTAGCGGGAGGCAATGAGCAGTTCTTC. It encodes CASSQAGLAGGNEQFF. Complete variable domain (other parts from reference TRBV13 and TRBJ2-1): AAGVIQSPRHLIKEKRETATLKCYPIPRHDTVYWYQQGPGQDPQFLISFYEKMQSDKGSIPDRFSAQQFSDYHSELNMSSLELGDSALYFCASSQAGLAGGNEQFFGPGTRLTVL.

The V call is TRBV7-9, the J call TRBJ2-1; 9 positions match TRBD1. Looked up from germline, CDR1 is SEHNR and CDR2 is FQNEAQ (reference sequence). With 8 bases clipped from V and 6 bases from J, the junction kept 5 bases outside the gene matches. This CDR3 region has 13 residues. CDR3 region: CASDGTGRNEQFF. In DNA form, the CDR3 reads TGTGCCAGCGATGGGACAGGGCGCAATGAGCAGTTCTTC.

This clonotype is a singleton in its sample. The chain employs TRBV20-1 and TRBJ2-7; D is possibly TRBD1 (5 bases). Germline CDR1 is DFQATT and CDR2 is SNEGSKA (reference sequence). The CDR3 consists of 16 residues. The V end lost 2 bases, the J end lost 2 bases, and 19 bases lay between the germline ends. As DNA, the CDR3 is TGCAGTGCTAGAAGGTTCCCAGGTCAAGGGGCCTACGAGCAGTACTTC. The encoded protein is CSARRFPGQGAYEQYF.

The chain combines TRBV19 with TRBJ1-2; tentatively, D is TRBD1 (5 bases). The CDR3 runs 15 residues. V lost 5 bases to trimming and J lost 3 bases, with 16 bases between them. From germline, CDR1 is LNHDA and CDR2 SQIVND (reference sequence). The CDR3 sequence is CASSEPGERDYGYTF. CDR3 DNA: TGTGCCAGTAGTGAGCCGGGGGAGCGCGACTATGGCTACACCTTC.

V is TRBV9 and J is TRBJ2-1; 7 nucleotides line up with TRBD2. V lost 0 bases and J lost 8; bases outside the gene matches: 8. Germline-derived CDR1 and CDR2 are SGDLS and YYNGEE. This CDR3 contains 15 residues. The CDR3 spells CASSVAGTTADEQFF. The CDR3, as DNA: TGTGCCAGCAGCGTAGCTGGGACTACCGCCGATGAGCAGTTCTTC.

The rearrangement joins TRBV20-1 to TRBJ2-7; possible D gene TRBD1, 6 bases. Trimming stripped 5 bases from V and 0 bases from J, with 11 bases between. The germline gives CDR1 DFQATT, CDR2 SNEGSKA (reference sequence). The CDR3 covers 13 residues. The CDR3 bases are TGCAGTGCTGCATTCAGGGGCTCCTACGAGCAGTACTTC. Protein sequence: CSAAFRGSYEQYF.

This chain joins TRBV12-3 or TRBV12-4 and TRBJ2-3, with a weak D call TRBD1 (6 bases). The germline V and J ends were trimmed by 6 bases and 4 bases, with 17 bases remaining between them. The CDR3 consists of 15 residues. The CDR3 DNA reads TGTGCCAGCAGCAGTCCGAGGGGGTTAGCAGATACGCAGTATTTT. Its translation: CASSSPRGLADTQYF.

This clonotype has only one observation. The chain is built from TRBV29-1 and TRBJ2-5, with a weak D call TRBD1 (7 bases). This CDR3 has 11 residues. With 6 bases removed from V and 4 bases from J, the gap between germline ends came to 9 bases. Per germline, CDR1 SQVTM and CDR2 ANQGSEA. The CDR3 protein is CSVRDRETQYF. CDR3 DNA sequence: TGCAGCGTGCGGGACAGAGAGACCCAGTACTTC. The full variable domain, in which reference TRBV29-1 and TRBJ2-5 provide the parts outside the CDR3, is SAVISQKPSRDICQRGTSLTIQCQVDSQVTMMFWYRQQPGQSLTLIATANQGSEATYESGFVIDKFPISRPNLTFSTLTVSNMSPEDSSIYLCSVRDRETQYFGPGTRLLVL.

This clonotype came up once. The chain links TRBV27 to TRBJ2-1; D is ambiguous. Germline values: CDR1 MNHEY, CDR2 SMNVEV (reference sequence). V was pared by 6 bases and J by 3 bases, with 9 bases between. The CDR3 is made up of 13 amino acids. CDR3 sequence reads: CASSLDLYNEQFF. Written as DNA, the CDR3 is TGTGCCAGCAGCCTAGACCTCTACAATGAGCAGTTCTTC.

The CDR3 here is CASSLGGQYEQYF. Here the CDR3 DNA reads TGCGCCAGCAGCTTGGGAGGACAGTACGAGCAGTACTTC. The rearrangement uses TRBV5-1 and TRBJ2-7, with a possible D match to TRBD1 (6 bases). The CDR3 covers 13 residues. V shed 0 bases and J shed 4 bases, with 8 bases lying between them. The germline V gene encodes CDR1 SGHRS and CDR2 YFSETQ.